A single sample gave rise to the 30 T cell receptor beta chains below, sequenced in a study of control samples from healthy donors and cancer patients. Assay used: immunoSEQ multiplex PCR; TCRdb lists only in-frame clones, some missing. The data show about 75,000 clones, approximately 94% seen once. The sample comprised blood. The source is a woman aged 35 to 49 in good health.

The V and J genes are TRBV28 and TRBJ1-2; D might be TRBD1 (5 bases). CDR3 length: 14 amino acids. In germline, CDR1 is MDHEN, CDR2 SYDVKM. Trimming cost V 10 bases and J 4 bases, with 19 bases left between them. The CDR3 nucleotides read TGTGCCACCACGGTGGGGGGGGAACTCTATGGCTACACCTTC. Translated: CATTVGGELYGYTF.

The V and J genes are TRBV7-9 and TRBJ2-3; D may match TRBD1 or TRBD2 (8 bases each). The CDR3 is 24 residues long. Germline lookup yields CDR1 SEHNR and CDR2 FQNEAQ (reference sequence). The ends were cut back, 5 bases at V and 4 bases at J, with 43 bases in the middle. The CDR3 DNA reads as TGTGCCAGCAGCACCCAGGCGACCACCTCCGGGACAGGTCAACGGGGGGGCCGGGCAGATACGCAGTATTTT. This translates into CASSTQATTSGTGQRGGRADTQYF. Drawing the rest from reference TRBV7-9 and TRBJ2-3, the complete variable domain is DTGVSQNPRHKITKRGQNVTFRCDPISEHNRLYWYRQTLGQGPEFLTYFQNEAQLEKSRLLSDRFSAERPKGSFSTLEIQRTEQGDSAMYLCASSTQATTSGTGQRGGRADTQYFGPGTRLTVL.

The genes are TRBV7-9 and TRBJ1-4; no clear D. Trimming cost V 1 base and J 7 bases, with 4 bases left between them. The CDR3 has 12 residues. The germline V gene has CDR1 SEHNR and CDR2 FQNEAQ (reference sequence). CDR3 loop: CASSLGFEKLFF. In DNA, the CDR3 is TGTGCCAGCAGCTTAGGTTTTGAAAAACTGTTTTTT.

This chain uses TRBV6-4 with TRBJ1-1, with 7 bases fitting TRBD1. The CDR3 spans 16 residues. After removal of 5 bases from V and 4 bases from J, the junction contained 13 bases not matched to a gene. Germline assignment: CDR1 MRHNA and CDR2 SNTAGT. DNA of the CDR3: TGTGCCAGCAGTCCATCTTACGACAGGGCTGGCACTGAAGCTTTCTTT. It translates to CASSPSYDRAGTEAFF.

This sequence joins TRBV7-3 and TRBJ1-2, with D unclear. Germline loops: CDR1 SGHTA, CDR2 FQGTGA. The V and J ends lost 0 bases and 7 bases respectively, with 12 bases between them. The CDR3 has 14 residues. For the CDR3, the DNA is TGTGCCAGCAGCTTAACGACGGCAGGAGGTGGCTACACCTTC. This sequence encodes CASSLTTAGGGYTF. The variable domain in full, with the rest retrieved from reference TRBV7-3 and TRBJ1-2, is GAGVSQTPSNKVTEKGKYVELRCDPISGHTALYWYRQSLGQGPEFLIYFQGTGAADDSGLPNDRFFAVRPEGSVSTLKIQRTERGDSAVYLCASSLTTAGGGYTFGSGTRLTVV.

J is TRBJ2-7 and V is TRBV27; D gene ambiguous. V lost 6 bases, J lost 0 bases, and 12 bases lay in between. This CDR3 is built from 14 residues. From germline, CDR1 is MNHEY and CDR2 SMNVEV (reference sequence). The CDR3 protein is CASRLGPFSYEQYF. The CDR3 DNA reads TGTGCCAGCAGATTAGGTCCGTTCTCCTACGAGCAGTACTTC.

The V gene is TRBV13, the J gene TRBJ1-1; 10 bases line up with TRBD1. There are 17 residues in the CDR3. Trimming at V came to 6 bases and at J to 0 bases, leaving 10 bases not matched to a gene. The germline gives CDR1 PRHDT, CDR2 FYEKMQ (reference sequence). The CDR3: CASRPDRGLNMNTEAFF. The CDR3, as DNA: TGTGCCAGCAGACCCGACAGGGGGCTGAACATGAACACTGAAGCTTTCTTT.

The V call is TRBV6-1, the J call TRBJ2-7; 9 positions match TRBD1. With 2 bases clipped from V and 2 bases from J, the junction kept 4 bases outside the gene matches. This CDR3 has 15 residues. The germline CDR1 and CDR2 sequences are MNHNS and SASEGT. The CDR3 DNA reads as TGTGCCAGCAGTGAATCGACAGGGGGGACCTACGAGCAGTACTTC. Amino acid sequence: CASSESTGGTYEQYF.

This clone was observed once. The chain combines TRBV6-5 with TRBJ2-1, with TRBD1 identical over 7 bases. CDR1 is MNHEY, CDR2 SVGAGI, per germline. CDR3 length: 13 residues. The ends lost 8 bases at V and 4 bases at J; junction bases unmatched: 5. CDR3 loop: CASRDRVYNEQFF. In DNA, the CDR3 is TGTGCCAGCCGGGACAGAGTTTACAATGAGCAGTTCTTC.

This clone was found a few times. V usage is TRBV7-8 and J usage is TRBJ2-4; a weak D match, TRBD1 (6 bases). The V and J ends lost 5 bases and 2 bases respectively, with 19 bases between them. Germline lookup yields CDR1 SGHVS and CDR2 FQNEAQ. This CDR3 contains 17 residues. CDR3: CASSRRKQGLTKNIQYF. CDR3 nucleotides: TGTGCCAGCAGCAGAAGGAAACAGGGTTTAACCAAAAACATTCAGTACTTC.

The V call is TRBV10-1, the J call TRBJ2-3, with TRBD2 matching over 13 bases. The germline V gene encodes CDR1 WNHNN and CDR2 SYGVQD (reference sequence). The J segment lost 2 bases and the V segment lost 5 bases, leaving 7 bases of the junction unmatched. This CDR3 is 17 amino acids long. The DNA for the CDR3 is TGCGCCAGCAGTCAACGGACTAGCGGGGGAGTCACAGATACGCAGTATTTT. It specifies CASSQRTSGGVTDTQYF.

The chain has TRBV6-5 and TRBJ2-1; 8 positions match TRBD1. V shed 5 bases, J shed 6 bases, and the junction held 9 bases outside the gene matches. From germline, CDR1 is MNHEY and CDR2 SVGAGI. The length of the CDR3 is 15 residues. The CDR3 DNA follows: TGTGCCAGCAGTACCGGACAGGGATCGGTCAATGAGCAGTTCTTC. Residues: CASSTGQGSVNEQFF.

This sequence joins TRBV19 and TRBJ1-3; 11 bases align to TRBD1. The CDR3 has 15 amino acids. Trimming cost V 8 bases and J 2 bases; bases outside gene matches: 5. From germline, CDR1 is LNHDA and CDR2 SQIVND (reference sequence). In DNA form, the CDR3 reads TGTGCCAGTCATGGACAGGGGGCTCCTGGAAACACCATATATTTT. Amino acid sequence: CASHGQGAPGNTIYF.

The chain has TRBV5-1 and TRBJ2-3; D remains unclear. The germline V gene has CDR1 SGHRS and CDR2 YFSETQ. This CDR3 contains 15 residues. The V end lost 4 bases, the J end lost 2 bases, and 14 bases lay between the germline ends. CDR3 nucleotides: TGCGCCAGCAGCCTCTTAGGCCTCATCACAGATACGCAGTATTTT. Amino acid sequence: CASSLLGLITDTQYF. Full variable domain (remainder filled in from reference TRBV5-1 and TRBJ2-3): KAGVTQTPRYLIKTRGQQVTLSCSPISGHRSVSWYQQTPGQGLQFLFEYFSETQRNKGNFPGRFSGRQFSNSRSEMNVSTLELGDSALYLCASSLLGLITDTQYFGPGTRLTVL.

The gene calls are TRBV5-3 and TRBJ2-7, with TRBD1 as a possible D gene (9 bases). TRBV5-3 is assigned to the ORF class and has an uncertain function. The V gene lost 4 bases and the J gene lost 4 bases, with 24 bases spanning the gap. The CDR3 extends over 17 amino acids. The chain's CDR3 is CARSTRGGGTGNYEQYF. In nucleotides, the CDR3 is TGTGCCAGAAGCACGAGAGGCGGGGGGACAGGGAATTACGAGCAGTACTTC.

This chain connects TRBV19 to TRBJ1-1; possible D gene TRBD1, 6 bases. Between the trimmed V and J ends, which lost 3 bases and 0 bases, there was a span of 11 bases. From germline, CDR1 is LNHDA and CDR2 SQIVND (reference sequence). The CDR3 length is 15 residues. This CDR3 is CASSIFRTVNTEAFF. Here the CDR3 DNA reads TGTGCCAGTAGTATCTTCCGGACAGTGAACACTGAAGCTTTCTTT. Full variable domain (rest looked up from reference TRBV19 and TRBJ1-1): DGGITQSPKYLFRKEGQNVTLSCEQNLNHDAMYWYRQDPGQGLRLIYYSQIVNDFQKGDIAEGYSVSREKKESFPLTVTSAQKNPTAFYLCASSIFRTVNTEAFFGQGTRLTVV.

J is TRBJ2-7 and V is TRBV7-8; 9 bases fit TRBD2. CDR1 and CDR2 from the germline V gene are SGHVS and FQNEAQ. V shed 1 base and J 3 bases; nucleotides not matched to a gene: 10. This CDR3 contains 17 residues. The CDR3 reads CASSLGSSGAVYYEQYF. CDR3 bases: TGTGCCAGCAGCTTAGGTTCTAGCGGGGCAGTTTACTACGAGCAGTACTTC. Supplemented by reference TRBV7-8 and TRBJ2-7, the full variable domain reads GAGVSQSPRYKVAKRGQDVALRCDPISGHVSLFWYQQALGQGPEFLTYFQNEAQLDKSGLPSDRFFAERPEGSVSTLKIQRTQQEDSAVYLCASSLGSSGAVYYEQYFGPGTRLTVT.

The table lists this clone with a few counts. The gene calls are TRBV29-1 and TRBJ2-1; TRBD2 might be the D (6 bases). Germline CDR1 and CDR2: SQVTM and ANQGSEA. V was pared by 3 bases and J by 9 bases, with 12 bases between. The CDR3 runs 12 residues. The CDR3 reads CSVENQGGEQFF. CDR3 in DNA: TGCAGCGTTGAGAACCAGGGAGGTGAGCAGTTCTTC.

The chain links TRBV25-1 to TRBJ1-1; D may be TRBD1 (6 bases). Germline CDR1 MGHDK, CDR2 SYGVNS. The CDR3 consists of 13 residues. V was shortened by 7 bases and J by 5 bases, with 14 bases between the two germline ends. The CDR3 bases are TGTGCCAGCACTTCGAACAGGGAAACTGAAGCTTTCTTT. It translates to CASTSNRETEAFF.

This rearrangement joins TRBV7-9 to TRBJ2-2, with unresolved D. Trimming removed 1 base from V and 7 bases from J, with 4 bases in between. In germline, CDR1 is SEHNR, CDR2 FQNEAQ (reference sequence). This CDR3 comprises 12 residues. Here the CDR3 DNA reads TGTGCCAGCAGCTTAGAAGTCGGGGAGCTGTTTTTT. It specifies CASSLEVGELFF.

CDR3 sequence (DNA): TGTGCCAGCAGTGAAAGCAGAGGATATGGCTACACCTTC. Its protein is CASSESRGYGYTF. This chain links TRBV6-1 with TRBJ1-2, with D uncertain. The CDR3 totals 13 residues. Trimming took 2 bases from V and 5 from J, leaving 9 bases between them. Germline V gene sequence: CDR1 MNHNS, CDR2 SASEGT.

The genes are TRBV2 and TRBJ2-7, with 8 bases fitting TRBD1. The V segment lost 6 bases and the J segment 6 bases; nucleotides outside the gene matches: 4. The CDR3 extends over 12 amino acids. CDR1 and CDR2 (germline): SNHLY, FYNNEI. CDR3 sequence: CASRNRGTEQYF. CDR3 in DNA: TGTGCCAGCAGAAACAGGGGGACCGAGCAGTACTTC.

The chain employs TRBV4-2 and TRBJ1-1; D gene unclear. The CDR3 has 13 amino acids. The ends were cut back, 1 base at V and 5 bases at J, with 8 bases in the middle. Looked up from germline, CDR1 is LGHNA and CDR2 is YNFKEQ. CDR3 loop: CASSQVTGTEAFF. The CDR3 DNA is TGTGCCAGCAGCCAAGTGACGGGGACTGAAGCTTTCTTT.

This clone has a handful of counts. CDR3 region: CASSLSGGTSGADTQYF. For the CDR3, the DNA is TGTGCCAGCAGCCTCTCGGGCGGGACTAGCGGGGCAGATACGCAGTATTTT. The J gene is TRBJ2-3, the V gene TRBV4-2; 13 positions match TRBD2. Per the germline V gene, CDR1 is LGHNA and CDR2 is YNFKEQ. This CDR3 is 17 amino acids long. V lost 4 bases to trimming and J lost 4 bases; unmatched junction nucleotides: 8.

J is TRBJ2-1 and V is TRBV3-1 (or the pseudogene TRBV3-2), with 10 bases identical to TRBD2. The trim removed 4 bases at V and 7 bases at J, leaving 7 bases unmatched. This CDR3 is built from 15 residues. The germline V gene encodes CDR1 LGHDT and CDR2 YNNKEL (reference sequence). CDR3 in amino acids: CASSPGLAASNEQFF. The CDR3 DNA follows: TGTGCCAGCAGCCCTGGACTAGCGGCCTCTAATGAGCAGTTCTTC.

CDR3 coding DNA: TGTGCCAGCAGCTTGGGGGTACAGGGTTTACAGCCCCAGCATTTT. It encodes CASSLGVQGLQPQHF. The rearrangement joins TRBV7-9 to TRBJ1-5; D is perhaps TRBD1 (6 bases). The germline V gene encodes CDR1 SEHNR and CDR2 FQNEAQ (reference sequence). V was pared by 3 bases and J by 7 bases, with 16 bases between. This CDR3 contains 15 residues.

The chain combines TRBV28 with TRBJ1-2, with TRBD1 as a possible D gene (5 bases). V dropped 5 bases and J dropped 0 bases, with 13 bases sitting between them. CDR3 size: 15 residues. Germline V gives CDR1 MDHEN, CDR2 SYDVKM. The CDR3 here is CASSPWGSANYGYTF. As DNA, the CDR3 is TGTGCCAGCAGTCCATGGGGCAGCGCTAACTATGGCTACACCTTC.

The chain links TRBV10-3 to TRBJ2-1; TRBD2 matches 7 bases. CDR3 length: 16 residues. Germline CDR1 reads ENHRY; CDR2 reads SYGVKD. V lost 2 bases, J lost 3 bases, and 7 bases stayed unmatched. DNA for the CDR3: TGTGCCATCAGTGAGCCGACTAGCCCCCTCTACAATGAGCAGTTCTTC. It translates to CAISEPTSPLYNEQFF.

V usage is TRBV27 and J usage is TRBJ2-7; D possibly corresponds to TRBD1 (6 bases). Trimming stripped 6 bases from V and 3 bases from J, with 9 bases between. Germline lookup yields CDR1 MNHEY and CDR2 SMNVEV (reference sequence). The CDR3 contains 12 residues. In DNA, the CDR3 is TGTGCCAGCAGAGCCAGGGGCTACGAGCAGTACTTC. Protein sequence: CASRARGYEQYF.

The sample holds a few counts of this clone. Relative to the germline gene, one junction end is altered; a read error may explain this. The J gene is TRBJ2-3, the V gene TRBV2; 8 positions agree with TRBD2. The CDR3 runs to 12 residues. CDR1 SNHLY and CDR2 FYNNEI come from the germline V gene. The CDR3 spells CASSTLGLAGHF. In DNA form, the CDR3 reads TGTGCCAGCAGTACCTTGGGGCTAGCGGGCCATTTT. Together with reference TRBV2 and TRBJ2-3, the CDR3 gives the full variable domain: EPEVTQTPSHQVTQMGQEVILRCVPISNHLYFYWYRQILGQKVEFLVSFYNNEISEKSEIFDDQFSVERPDGSNFTLKIRSTKLEDSAMYFCASSTLGLAGHFGPGTRLTVL.